This TCR beta chain comes out of a study of cytomegalovirus exposure and HLA in healthy donors. Study findings and constraints: A later analysis reportedly identified an Asian-associated ancestry cluster as carrying fewer N-insertions than the approximately 640-donor mean.

There are 16 residues in the CDR3. Germline assignment: CDR1 SGDLS and CDR2 YYNGEE. V lost 2 bases and J 2 bases, leaving 11 bases between the germline ends. PCR employed 60 Vbeta and 13 Jbeta primers. The protocol was immunoSEQ multiplex PCR, while the TCRdb copy is restricted to in-frame clones and leaves out a portion. Of approximately 120,000 clones in the sample, 73% were seen once. On this clone itself: What it binds is not known.

The sequenced sample was PBMCs. The chain uses TRBV9 and TRBJ2-6, with D hard to call. This TCR came from a man aged 60-69 years in good health and CMV-seropositive. CDR3 DNA: TGTGCCAGCAGCGTCCCTACGATTCCTGGGGCCAACGTCCTGACTTTC. It encodes CASSVPTIPGANVLTF.